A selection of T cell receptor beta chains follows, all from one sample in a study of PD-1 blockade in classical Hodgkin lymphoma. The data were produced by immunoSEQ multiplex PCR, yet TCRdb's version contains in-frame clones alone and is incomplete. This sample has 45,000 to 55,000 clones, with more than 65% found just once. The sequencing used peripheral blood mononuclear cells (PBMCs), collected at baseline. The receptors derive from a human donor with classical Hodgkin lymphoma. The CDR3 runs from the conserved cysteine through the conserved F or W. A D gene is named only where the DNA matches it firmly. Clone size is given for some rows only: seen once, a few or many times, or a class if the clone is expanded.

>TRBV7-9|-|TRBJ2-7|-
TGTGCCAGCAGCGTCTCCTACGAGCAGTACTTC
CASSVSYEQYF
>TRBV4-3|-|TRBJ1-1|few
TGCGCCAGCAGCCAGGACCTCGGGACATTGGGTTGGAACACTGAAGCTTTCTTT
CASSQDLGTLGWNTEAFF
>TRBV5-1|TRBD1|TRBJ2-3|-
TGCGCCAGCAGCTGGATCACCGGGACAGGTCCCACAGATACGCAGTATTTT
CASSWITGTGPTDTQYF
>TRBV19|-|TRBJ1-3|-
TGTGCCAGTAGTATAGCTTCGGGCCCGTCGCCGCCCTCTGGAAACACCATATATTTT
CASSIASGPSPPSGNTIYF
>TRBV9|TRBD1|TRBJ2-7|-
TGTGCCAGCAGCGAGGGGGACAGTGCCTACGAGCAGTACTTC
CASSEGDSAYEQYF
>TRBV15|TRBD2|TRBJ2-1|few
TGTGCCACCAGCAGAGATTTGACTAGCGCGTACAATGAGCAGTTCTTC
CATSRDLTSAYNEQFF
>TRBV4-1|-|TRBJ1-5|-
TGCGCCAGCAGCCAAGATAGGTATCAGCCCCAGCATTTT
CASSQDRYQPQHF
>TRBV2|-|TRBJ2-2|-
TGTGCCAGCAGTAGTAGCTTTTCTTACACCGGGGAGCTGTTTTTT
CASSSSFSYTGELFF
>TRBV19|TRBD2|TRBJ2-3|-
TGTGCCACTAGCGGTACGCAGTATTTT
CATSGTQYF
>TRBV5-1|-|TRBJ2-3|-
TGCGCCAGCAGCTCGGGCCAGAACACAGATACGCAGTATTTT
CASSSGQNTDTQYF
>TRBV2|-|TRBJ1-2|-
TGTGCCAGCAGTGATTCTAGCTATGGCTACACCTTC
CASSDSSYGYTF
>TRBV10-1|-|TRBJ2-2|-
TGCGCCAGCAGTGAGTCGGGAACCGCCACCGGGGAGCTGTTTTTT
CASSESGTATGELFF
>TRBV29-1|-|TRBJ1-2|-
TGCAGCGTCCTATATGACGGTACCTATGGCTACACCTTC
CSVLYDGTYGYTF
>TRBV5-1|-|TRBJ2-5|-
TGCGCCAGCAGCTTAGGACATACGTCGGGGGAGACCCAGTACTTC
CASSLGHTSGETQYF
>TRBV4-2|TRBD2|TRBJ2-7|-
TGTGCCAGCAGCCAAGCTGCCCTACGGACTAGCGGAGCCTACGAGCAGTACTTC
CASSQAALRTSGAYEQYF
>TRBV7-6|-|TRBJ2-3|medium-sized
TGTGCCAGCAGCTTGGTAGGACCCACAGATACGCAGTATTTT
CASSLVGPTDTQYF